This T cell receptor beta chain was sequenced in a study of CD8 T cells in Susac syndrome. Whole-study findings and limits: In its TCR sequencing and HLA analysis, the study acknowledged that the number of individuals was relatively small.

With respect to this clonotype: Its antigen remains unidentified.

Bulk CD8+ and CD4+ cells came from magnetic negative isolation; CD8+ TEMRA by FACS. cDNA came from roughly 0.47 to 1 ug RNA primed by random hexamers. The method of amplification for TCR beta CDR3 was immunoSEQ multiplex PCR, covering 54 Vbeta and 13 Jbeta. TCRdb re-derived calls from the immunoSEQ multiplex PCR reads in MiXCR, one entry per CDR3 protein. The sample has 180,000 or so distinct CDR3 sequences, 90% to 95% seen once. The source is a human donor in good health. The specimen was CD4+ T cells from PBMCs.

The CDR3 protein is CASSQEDRAYGYTF. The DNA for the CDR3 is TGTGCCAGCAGCCAAGAGGACAGGGCCTATGGCTACACCTTC. The chain couples TRBV3-1 to TRBJ1-2, with 8 bases identical to TRBD1. The junction had 1 base not matched to a gene; V was cut back by 0 bases and J by 4 bases. There are 14 residues in the CDR3. Germline-derived CDR1 and CDR2 are LGHDT and YNNKEL (reference sequence).